Included here is one TCR beta chain sequence, with context. These data come from a study of blood T cell repertoires in COVID-19. As handled by the study authors: Amplification of reference gene primers provided the estimated nucleated cell counts. Clones were read by immunoSEQ multiplex PCR, and TCRdb kept only the in-frame ones, dropping some. The V and J calls and clone size come from that table; D and trimming were worked out from the DNA. The repertoire holds a few hundred thousand clones, with 85% as singletons. Germline lookup yields CDR1 MNHEY and CDR2 SVGAGI. V was pared by 7 bases and J by 2 bases, with 6 bases of the junction left unmatched. This CDR3 contains 15 residues.

V usage is TRBV6-5 and J usage is TRBJ1-3, with 9 bases aligning to TRBD1. This clonotype was obtained from a woman aged 50 to 60 who had recovered from COVID-19. Input material: PBMCs or T cells enriched from blood (not recorded which). The CDR3 coding sequence is TGTGCCAGCAACGCCGGGACAGGGCCTGGAAACACCATATATTTT. As protein: CASNAGTGPGNTIYF.